The 26 T cell receptor beta chains reported below all come from one sample, sequenced in a study of CXCR3-negative and CXCR3-positive naive CD8 T cells. 5' RACE that incorporated UMI labels was used to prepare the TRB cDNA libraries. TCRdb re-called the 5' RACE reads and gives one entry per CDR3 protein, without DNA. The sample holds 35,000 to 40,000 distinct CDR3 sequences. The sample comprised memory CD8+ T cells from blood. All receptors come from a human donor in good health. Some clones in this sample may be carry-over from other donors' samples.

This sequence joins TRBV5-1 and TRBJ2-1; the TCRdb call, TRBD1, lacks DNA for checking. Germline assignment: CDR1 SGHRS and CDR2 YFSETQ. CDR3 length equals 15 residues. Here the CDR3 reads CASSPLGGSSNEQFF.

The V call is TRBV29-1, the J call TRBJ1-1. Per the germline V gene, CDR1 is SQVTM and CDR2 is ANQGSEA. This CDR3 is 11 amino acids long. The CDR3 is CSVRRDTEAFF. The complete variable domain, with remaining parts taken from reference TRBV29-1 and TRBJ1-1, reads SAVISQKPSRDICQRGTSLTIQCQVDSQVTMMFWYRQQPGQSLTLIATANQGSEATYESGFVIDKFPISRPNLTFSTLTVSNMSPEDSSIYLCSVRRDTEAFFGQGTRLTVV.

The V call is TRBV29-1, the J call TRBJ2-7; the D call from TCRdb, TRBD1, cannot be confirmed without DNA. Germline V CDR1 and CDR2: SQVTM, ANQGSEA. This CDR3 is 14 amino acids long. The CDR3 reads CSVDRQGNIYEQYF.

CDR3 loop: CASSQPGLAGGLRTDTQYF. The genes are TRBV7-9 and TRBJ2-3; TCRdb's D call of TRBD2 is untestable without DNA. Germline V gene lookup returns CDR1 SEHNR and CDR2 FQNEAQ (reference sequence). CDR3 length: 19 amino acids.

The rearrangement joins TRBV6-5 to TRBJ1-1; TCRdb's D call, TRBD1, is unchecked because there is no DNA. This CDR3 has 16 amino acids. In germline, CDR1 is MNHEY, CDR2 SVGAGI. CDR3: CASSYSKGQGTTEAFF.

This chain uses TRBV28 with TRBJ1-2; lacking DNA, the TRBD1 call made by TCRdb goes unchecked. Germline CDR1 and CDR2: MDHEN and SYDVKM. CDR3 size: 13 residues. This CDR3 reads CASSPQGRNGYTF.

The chain is built from TRBV21-1 and TRBJ1-6; the TCRdb call, TRBD1, lacks DNA for checking. TRBV21-1 is annotated as a pseudogene. This CDR3 has 21 amino acids. The CDR3 protein is CASSKIEGQLITSPYNSPLHF.

The chain is built from TRBV6-4 and TRBJ1-4. The CDR3 contains 15 residues. Germline V CDR1 and CDR2: MRHNA, SNTAGT. The CDR3 loop reads CASSYSRLANEKLFF.

CDR3 region: CASLEGETYNEQFF. This sequence joins TRBV6-2 or TRBV6-3 and TRBJ2-1; TCRdb designates TRBD1, a call that cannot be tested without DNA. The germline V gene has CDR1 MNHEY and CDR2 SVGEGT. CDR3 length equals 14 residues.

The gene calls are TRBV29-1 and TRBJ2-7; TCRdb calls TRBD1, which cannot be checked without DNA. Germline V gene sequence: CDR1 SQVTM, CDR2 ANQGSEA. This CDR3 region has 13 residues. CDR3 sequence: CSVEVGTGDEQYF.

V and J are TRBV5-1 and TRBJ1-6; TCRdb names TRBD1, which stays unverified in the absence of DNA. Germline V gene lookup returns CDR1 SGHRS and CDR2 YFSETQ. CDR3 length equals 14 residues. CDR3 protein: CASSLVGGNSPLHF.

J is TRBJ2-7 and V is TRBV28; as DNA is missing, the TRBD1 call by TCRdb cannot be tested. The CDR3 extends over 16 amino acids. CDR1 is MDHEN, CDR2 SYDVKM, per germline. The CDR3 reads CASSLGSFGASYEQYF.

The chain recombines TRBV29-1 with TRBJ2-1; the D call from TCRdb, TRBD1, cannot be confirmed without DNA. The germline V gene has CDR1 SQVTM and CDR2 ANQGSEA. This CDR3 contains 14 residues. This CDR3 reads CSSGGTGSFDEQFF.

The chain is built from TRBV7-9 and TRBJ2-7; TCRdb indicates TRBD1, and absent DNA this call remains unverified. The V gene's germline CDR1 is SEHNR and CDR2 FQNEAQ (reference sequence). CDR3 length: 14 amino acids. CDR3 region: CASSYGGELNEQYF. Based on the CDR3 plus reference TRBV7-9 and TRBJ2-7, the full variable domain is DTGVSQNPRHKITKRGQNVTFRCDPISEHNRLYWYRQTLGQGPEFLTYFQNEAQLEKSRLLSDRFSAERPKGSFSTLEIQRTEQGDSAMYLCASSYGGELNEQYFGPGTRLTVT.

According to its frequency, this clonotype is medium-sized. The rearrangement uses TRBV9 and TRBJ1-5. Germline CDR1 is SGDLS and CDR2 is YYNGEE. CDR3 length: 19 amino acids. The CDR3 here is CASSVCLKEGTEGNQPQHF.

The chain employs TRBV28 and TRBJ2-2; lacking DNA, the TRBD2 call made by TCRdb goes unchecked. Germline V gene data show CDR1 as MDHEN and CDR2 as SYDVKM. CDR3 length: 14 amino acids. CDR3 region: CASRGDLNTRELFF.

The gene calls are TRBV12-3 or TRBV12-4 and TRBJ2-7. CDR3 length: 15 amino acids. CDR3 sequence reads: CASSLAPGSVYEQYF.

J is TRBJ2-7 and V is TRBV5-1; TCRdb's D gene call, TRBD1, goes unchecked for lack of DNA. The CDR3 consists of 14 residues. Germline CDR1 is SGHRS and CDR2 is YFSETQ. CDR3 in amino acids: CASAGTPTSYEQYF. Using reference TRBV5-1 and TRBJ2-7 for the parts outside the CDR3, the full variable domain is KAGVTQTPRYLIKTRGQQVTLSCSPISGHRSVSWYQQTPGQGLQFLFEYFSETQRNKGNFPGRFSGRQFSNSRSEMNVSTLELGDSALYLCASAGTPTSYEQYFGPGTRLTVT.

The genes are TRBV29-1 and TRBJ2-2; TCRdb's D call of TRBD1 is untestable without DNA. There are 13 residues in the CDR3. Germline-derived CDR1 and CDR2 are SQVTM and ANQGSEA. CDR3 sequence reads: CSARGASTGELFF.

The chain carries TRBV6-6 and TRBJ2-5. This CDR3 has 13 amino acids. Germline V gene data show CDR1 as MNHNY and CDR2 as SVGAGI (reference sequence). The CDR3 protein is CASSYGRRETQYF.

The J gene is TRBJ1-2, the V gene TRBV5-1; TCRdb returns TRBD1, unconfirmable since there is no DNA. The CDR3 is 15 amino acids. Looked up from germline, CDR1 is SGHRS and CDR2 is YFSETQ. CDR3 protein: CASSLWGVANYGYTF.

This chain connects TRBV7-9 to TRBJ2-7. The CDR3 extends over 16 amino acids. CDR1 and CDR2 from the germline V gene are SEHNR and FQNEAQ (reference sequence). CDR3: CASSPDLQSFPYEQYF.

The chain recombines TRBV4-2 with TRBJ2-7. This CDR3 spans 16 amino acids. Germline CDR1 LGHNA, CDR2 YNFKEQ. This CDR3 is CASSQEGMSRSYEQYF.

The chain links TRBV6-5 to TRBJ2-7. CDR1 MNHEY and CDR2 SVGAGI come from the germline V gene. The CDR3 covers 12 residues. CDR3 loop: CASSYQRGEQYF.

This chain uses TRBV4-3 with TRBJ1-1. CDR1 is LGHNA and CDR2 is YSLEER in the germline V gene. This CDR3 contains 15 residues. The chain's CDR3 is CASSQGTKGNTEAFF.

The rearrangement joins TRBV4-1 to TRBJ1-1; the D call of TRBD1 rests on TCRdb alone, since no DNA is present to check it. The germline V gene encodes CDR1 MGHRA and CDR2 YSYEKL. This CDR3 is built from 15 residues. The CDR3 loop is CASSPRAGGNTEAFF.